This T cell receptor beta chain was recorded in a study of T cell repertoires in cytomegalovirus infection. A single record per CDR3 protein comes from TCRdb applying MiXCR to the reads. Found here are 60,000 to 85,000 distinct CDR3 sequences, around 21% of them singletons; the top ten hold around 79%. The CDR3 has 15 amino acids. The germline gives CDR1 SGDLS, CDR2 YYNGEE. The germline V and J ends were trimmed by 2 bases and 4 bases, with 12 bases remaining between them. This clonotype was picked up many times. The antigen remains unidentified. This chain links TRBV9 with TRBJ1-4; tentative D call: TRBD1 (6 bases). This receptor was obtained from a human donor in good health (CMV status not recorded). Some clones in this sample may be carry-over from other donors' samples. The sequenced sample consisted of PBMCs, sequenced either directly or after in vitro stimulation (not recorded which). In DNA form, the CDR3 reads TGTGCCAGCAGCGTTGGACAGCGCCTTAATGAAAAACTGTTTTTT. Protein sequence: CASSVGQRLNEKLFF.